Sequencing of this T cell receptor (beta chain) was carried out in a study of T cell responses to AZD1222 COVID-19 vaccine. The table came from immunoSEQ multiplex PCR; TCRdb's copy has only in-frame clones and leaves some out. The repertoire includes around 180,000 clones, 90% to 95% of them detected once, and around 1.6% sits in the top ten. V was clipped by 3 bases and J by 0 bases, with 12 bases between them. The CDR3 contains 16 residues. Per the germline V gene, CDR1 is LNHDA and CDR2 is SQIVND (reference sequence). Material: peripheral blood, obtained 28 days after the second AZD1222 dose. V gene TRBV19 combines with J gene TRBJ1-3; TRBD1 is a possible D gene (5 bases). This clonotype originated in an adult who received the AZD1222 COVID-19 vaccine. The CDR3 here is CASSMVGGVSGNTIYF. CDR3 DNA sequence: TGTGCCAGTAGTATGGTGGGGGGAGTCTCTGGAAACACCATATATTTT.